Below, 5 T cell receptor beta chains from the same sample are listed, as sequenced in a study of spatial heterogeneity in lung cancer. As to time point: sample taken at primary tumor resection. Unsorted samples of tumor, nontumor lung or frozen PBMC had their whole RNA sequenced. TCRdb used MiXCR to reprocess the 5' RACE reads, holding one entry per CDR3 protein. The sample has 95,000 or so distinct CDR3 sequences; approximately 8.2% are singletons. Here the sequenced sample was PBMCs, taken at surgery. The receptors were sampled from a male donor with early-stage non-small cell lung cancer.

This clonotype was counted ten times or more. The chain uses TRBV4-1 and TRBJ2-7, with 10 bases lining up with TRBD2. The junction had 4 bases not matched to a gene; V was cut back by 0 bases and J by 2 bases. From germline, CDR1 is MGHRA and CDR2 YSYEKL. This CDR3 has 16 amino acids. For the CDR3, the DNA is TGCGCCAGCAGCCAAGAAATTCTAGCGGGGGCCTACGAGCAGTACTTC. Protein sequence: CASSQEILAGAYEQYF.

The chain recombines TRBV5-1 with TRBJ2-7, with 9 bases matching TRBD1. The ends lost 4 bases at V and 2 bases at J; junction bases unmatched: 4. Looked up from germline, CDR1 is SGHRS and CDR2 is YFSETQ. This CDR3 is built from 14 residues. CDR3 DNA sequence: TGCGCCAGCAGCCAACAGGGGGCACCCTACGAGCAGTACTTC. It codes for CASSQQGAPYEQYF.

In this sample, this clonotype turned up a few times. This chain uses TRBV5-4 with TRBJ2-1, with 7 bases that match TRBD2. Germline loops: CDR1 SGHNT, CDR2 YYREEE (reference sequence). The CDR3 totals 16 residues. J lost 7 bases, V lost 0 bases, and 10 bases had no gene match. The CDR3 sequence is CASSLGGDRRGNEQFF. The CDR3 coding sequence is TGTGCCAGCAGCTTGGGCGGAGATAGGCGGGGGAATGAGCAGTTCTTC. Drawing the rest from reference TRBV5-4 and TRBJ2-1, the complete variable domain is ETGVTQSPTHLIKTRGQQVTLRCSSQSGHNTVSWYQQALGQGPQFIFQYYREEENGRGNFPPRFSGLQFPNYSSELNVNALELDDSALYLCASSLGGDRRGNEQFFGPGTRLTVL.

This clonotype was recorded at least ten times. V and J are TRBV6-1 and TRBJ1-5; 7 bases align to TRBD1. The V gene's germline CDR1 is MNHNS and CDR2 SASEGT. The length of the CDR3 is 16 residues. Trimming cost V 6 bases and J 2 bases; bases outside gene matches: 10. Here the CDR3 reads CASSGQVTVGNQPQHF. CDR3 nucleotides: TGTGCCAGCAGCGGACAGGTTACGGTGGGCAATCAGCCCCAGCATTTT.

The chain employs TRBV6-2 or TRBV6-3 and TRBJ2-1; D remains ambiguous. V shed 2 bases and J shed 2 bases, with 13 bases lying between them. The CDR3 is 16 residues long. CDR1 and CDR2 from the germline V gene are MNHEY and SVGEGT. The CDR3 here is CASSYQSGSAYNEQFF. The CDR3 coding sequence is TGTGCCAGCAGTTACCAATCGGGTTCCGCCTACAATGAGCAGTTCTTC.